The 24 T cell receptor beta chains given below trace back to one sample, sequenced in a study of blood T cell repertoires in COVID-19. The protocol was immunoSEQ multiplex PCR, while the TCRdb copy is restricted to in-frame clones and leaves out a portion. In the table there are approximately 170,000 clones, roughly 90% of which are singletons. Material for sequencing was PBMCs or T cells enriched from blood (not recorded which). The receptors come from a woman aged 18 to 35 who had recovered from COVID-19.

J is TRBJ2-3 and V is TRBV9; D uncertain. The germline V gene has CDR1 SGDLS and CDR2 YYNGEE. The length of the CDR3 is 13 residues. Between the trimmed V and J ends, which lost 3 bases and 4 bases, there was a span of 9 bases. The CDR3 reads CASSALSADTQYF. As DNA, the CDR3 is TGTGCCAGCAGCGCTCTCAGTGCAGATACGCAGTATTTT. Drawing the rest from reference TRBV9 and TRBJ2-3, the complete variable domain is DSGVTQTPKHLITATGQRVTLRCSPRSGDLSVYWYQQSLDQGLQFLIQYYNGEERAKGNILERFSAQQFPDLHSELNLSSLELGDSALYFCASSALSADTQYFGPGTRLTVL.

The chain is built from TRBV4-1 and TRBJ2-7, with D possibly being TRBD2 (6 bases). Trimming removed 1 base from V and 3 bases from J, with 13 bases in between. CDR1 and CDR2 (germline): MGHRA, YSYEKL. The CDR3 loop spans 15 amino acids. CDR3 nucleotides: TGCGCCAGCAGCCAAGTTTCGGGACTTGGCTACGAGCAGTACTTC. This sequence encodes CASSQVSGLGYEQYF.

This clone has more than one count but fewer than ten. This rearrangement joins TRBV3-1 (or the pseudogene TRBV3-2) to TRBJ1-3; TRBD1 might be the D (5 bases). The CDR3 contains 13 residues. Germline V CDR1 and CDR2: LGHDT, YNNKEL (reference sequence). V was trimmed by 1 base and J by 8 bases, leaving 9 bases between them. This CDR3 is CASSQVQDDTIYF. CDR3 sequence (DNA): TGTGCCAGCAGCCAAGTACAGGACGACACCATATATTTT.

This clone was recorded only once. The V and J genes are TRBV2 and TRBJ1-5; 7 nucleotides match TRBD1. Losses at the gene ends were 8 bases for V and 5 bases for J; bases not matched to a gene: 6. CDR1 and CDR2 from the germline V gene are SNHLY and FYNNEI. This CDR3 comprises 13 residues. The CDR3 sequence is CASARDRDQPQHF. CDR3 DNA: TGTGCCAGCGCCCGGGACAGAGATCAGCCCCAGCATTTT.

The J gene is TRBJ2-3, the V gene TRBV30; no clear D. Germline-derived CDR1 and CDR2 are GTSNPN and SVGIG (reference sequence). V was trimmed by 0 bases and J by 2 bases, leaving 3 bases between them. This CDR3 has 12 residues. The DNA of the CDR3 is TGTGCCTGGAGTGTACTCACAGATACGCAGTATTTT. As protein: CAWSVLTDTQYF.

J is TRBJ2-5 and V is TRBV21-1; TRBD2 is taken as the D call from the table, unchecked against the DNA. TRBV21-1 is a pseudogene segment. The CDR3 spans 14 residues. The CDR3 reads CASSKMEGTGAQYF. In DNA form, the CDR3 reads TGTGCCAGCAGCAAAATGGAAGGGACTGGGGCCCAGTACTTC.

The CDR3 loop reads CASSLGGAGQETQYF. CDR3 in DNA: TGTGCCAGCAGCTTAGGCGGAGCGGGCCAAGAGACCCAGTACTTC. The J gene is TRBJ2-5, the V gene TRBV11-3; D perhaps matches TRBD2 (6 bases). CDR1 and CDR2 from the germline V gene are SGHNT and YENEEA. CDR3 length: 15 residues. Trimming removed 1 base at V and 1 base at J, with 10 bases between. Full variable domain (remainder filled in from reference TRBV11-3 and TRBJ2-5): EAGVVQSPRYKIIEKKQPVAFWCNPISGHNTLYWYLQNLGQGPELLIRYENEEAVDDSQLPKDRFSAERLKGVDSTLKIQPAELGDSAVYLCASSLGGAGQETQYFGPGTRLLVL.

This clone was seen only once. The rearrangement uses TRBV7-2 and TRBJ2-7, with 8 bases lining up with TRBD2. The germline V gene encodes CDR1 SGHTA and CDR2 FQGNSA. V was pared by 4 bases and J by 6 bases, with 5 bases of the junction left unmatched. The CDR3 is 13 residues long. The CDR3 spells CASSSAGGGEQYF. The CDR3 nucleotides are TGTGCCAGCAGCTCCGCGGGGGGCGGCGAGCAGTACTTC.

For this clone: The missing conserved phenylalanine or tryptophan at the end of this CDR3 makes a read error likely. The limits of the CDR3 on the DNA are not certain, so only TCRdb's listed CDR3 is given. This chain links TRBV27 with TRBJ2-4; the table calls TRBD1, which could not be checked here. The germline V gene encodes CDR1 MNHEY and CDR2 SMNVEV (reference sequence). The CDR3 is made up of 14 amino acids, end residues included. This CDR3 is CASSLQVWGQAPAL.

CDR3 DNA sequence: TGTGCCAGCAGCTGGAGCGGGAGGTACAATGAGCAGTTCTTC. Protein product: CASSWSGRYNEQFF. V usage is TRBV28 and J usage is TRBJ2-1; 9 bases are a match to TRBD2. The germline V gene encodes CDR1 MDHEN and CDR2 SYDVKM. The length of the CDR3 is 14 residues. V trimming: 6 bases; J trimming: 4 bases; junction bases outside the gene matches: 4.

The gene calls are TRBV28 and TRBJ2-7; TRBD2 agrees at 10 bases. Germline V gene sequence: CDR1 MDHEN, CDR2 SYDVKM. The ends lost 5 bases at V and 5 bases at J; junction bases unmatched: 9. CDR3 length: 15 amino acids. The CDR3, as DNA: TGTGCCAGCAGTCTTACAGCGGGAGGGCCCCACGAGCAGTACTTC. This codes for CASSLTAGGPHEQYF.

The chain carries TRBV2 and TRBJ1-2, with 12 nucleotides matching TRBD1. This CDR3 comprises 15 residues. Germline CDR1 reads SNHLY; CDR2 reads FYNNEI. V trimming: 6 bases; J trimming: 3 bases; junction bases outside the gene matches: 5. CDR3 protein: CASREGQGADYGYTF. CDR3 sequence (DNA): TGTGCCAGCAGAGAGGGACAGGGGGCGGACTATGGCTACACCTTC.

The J gene is TRBJ1-5, the V gene TRBV27; the match to TRBD1 covers 7 bases. The length of the CDR3 is 13 residues. J lost 5 bases, V lost 3 bases, and 1 base had no gene match. Germline CDR1 MNHEY, CDR2 SMNVEV (reference sequence). The CDR3 nucleotides are TGTGCCAGCAGTTTCAGGGGGGATCAGCCCCAGCATTTT. Its protein is CASSFRGDQPQHF.

The chain uses TRBV6-5 and TRBJ2-5; a weak D match, TRBD2 (6 bases). The CDR3 loop spans 13 amino acids. Germline CDR1 MNHEY, CDR2 SVGAGI. Trimming stripped 9 bases from V and 2 bases from J, with 13 bases between. The DNA of the CDR3 is TGTGCCAGTAGGGGTGGAGGGCAAGAGACCCAGTACTTC. Translation: CASRGGGQETQYF.

V and J are TRBV28 and TRBJ2-7, with 7 bases identical to TRBD2. In germline, CDR1 is MDHEN, CDR2 SYDVKM. This CDR3 contains 15 residues. The J segment lost 9 bases and the V segment lost 4 bases, leaving 15 bases of the junction unmatched. CDR3 protein: CASSSPGAGSSVQYF. The CDR3 DNA sequence: TGTGCCAGCAGTTCCCCTGGAGCGGGAAGTAGCGTGCAGTACTTC.

This clone was found once. Its ends do not fully match the called genes, so a read error is possible. V usage is TRBV5-1 and J usage is TRBJ2-5; 9 bases map to TRBD1. The CDR3 is 16 amino acids. Germline V CDR1 and CDR2: SGHRS, YFSETQ. CDR3 sequence (DNA): TGCGCCAGCAGCTTGAGAGGGACAGGGATCGAAGAAACCCAGTACTTC. This sequence encodes CASSLRGTGIEETQYF. Variable domain in full (rest from reference TRBV5-1 and TRBJ2-5): KAGVTQTPRYLIKTRGQQVTLSCSPISGHRSVSWYQQTPGQGLQFLFEYFSETQRNKGNFPGRFSGRQFSNSRSEMNVSTLELGDSALYLCASSLRGTGIEETQYFGPGTRLLVL.

This chain uses TRBV10-2 with TRBJ2-3; D remains ambiguous. This CDR3 is 15 amino acids long. Germline lookup yields CDR1 WSHSY and CDR2 SAAADI. Deletions cut 3 bases from V and 2 bases from J, with 12 bases between. This CDR3 is CASSDWRPDTDTQYF. CDR3 nucleotide sequence: TGCGCCAGCAGTGATTGGAGACCCGACACAGATACGCAGTATTTT.

The chain links TRBV12-5 to TRBJ2-3, with D perhaps TRBD2 (6 bases). The V end was cut by 5 bases, the J end by 4 bases, with 13 bases between. CDR3 length: 14 residues. Germline V gives CDR1 LGHNT, CDR2 FRNRAP. DNA for the CDR3: TGTGCTAGTGGTCCCCCGTGGGGGGCAGATACGCAGTATTTT. Protein product: CASGPPWGADTQYF.

About this clone: Mismatch with germline at one junction end may stem from a read error. Distinct nucleotide sequences in the sample also encode this CDR3. The V call is TRBV5-6, the J call TRBJ1-1; D is perhaps TRBD1 (5 bases). Germline-derived CDR1 and CDR2 are SGHDT and YYEEEE. CDR3 length: 16 amino acids. CDR3 sequence: CASSLGMGGSRTEAFF. CDR3 nucleotide sequence: TGTGCTAGCAGCTTGGGGATGGGGGGTTCAAGGACTGAAGCTTTCTTT. The full variable domain, rest sourced from reference TRBV5-6 and TRBJ1-1, is DAGVTQSPTHLIKTRGQQVTLRCSPKSGHDTVSWYQQALGQGPQFIFQYYEEEERQRGNFPDRFSGHQFPNYSSELNVNALLLGDSALYLCASSLGMGGSRTEAFFGQGTRLTVV.

This chain uses TRBV2 with TRBJ1-5; a weak D match, TRBD1 (5 bases). Trimming removed 1 base from V and 4 bases from J, with 17 bases in between. Germline V CDR1 and CDR2: SNHLY, FYNNEI. There are 17 residues in the CDR3. CDR3 DNA sequence: TGTGCCAGCAGTGAAGGAAGGCAGGGCGGAACTAATCAGCCCCAGCATTTT. It encodes CASSEGRQGGTNQPQHF. The full variable domain, its missing parts supplied by reference TRBV2 and TRBJ1-5, is EPEVTQTPSHQVTQMGQEVILRCVPISNHLYFYWYRQILGQKVEFLVSFYNNEISEKSEIFDDQFSVERPDGSNFTLKIRSTKLEDSAMYFCASSEGRQGGTNQPQHFGDGTRLSIL.

The chain employs TRBV7-2 and TRBJ1-5, with TRBD1 matching 7 bases. Per the germline V gene, CDR1 is SGHTA and CDR2 is FQGNSA. The J segment lost 12 bases and the V segment lost 1 base, leaving 6 bases of the junction unmatched. The CDR3 contains 13 residues. The CDR3 region has the DNA TGTGCCAGCAGCTTAGGGGGACAGTTTCTCCAGCATTTT. Translated, it gives CASSLGGQFLQHF.

This chain uses TRBV6-5 with TRBJ2-2, with TRBD2 matching over 10 bases. Per the germline V gene, CDR1 is MNHEY and CDR2 is SVGAGI. The J segment lost 6 bases and the V segment lost 6 bases, leaving 7 bases of the junction unmatched. This CDR3 has 15 amino acids. Here the CDR3 reads CASSSSGSSPGELFF. DNA of the CDR3: TGTGCCAGCAGCTCTAGCGGGAGTTCCCCCGGGGAGCTGTTTTTT.

The V call is TRBV7-9, the J call TRBJ2-7; tentatively, D is TRBD2 (5 bases). Trimming took off 6 bases at V and 0 bases at J, with 12 bases between the two ends. This CDR3 has 14 residues. The germline V gene has CDR1 SEHNR and CDR2 FQNEAQ (reference sequence). This chain's CDR3 is CASSGGRYSYEQYF. Here the CDR3 DNA reads TGTGCCAGCAGTGGCGGGCGGTACTCCTACGAGCAGTACTTC.

The V call is TRBV5-1, the J call TRBJ2-1, with 7 positions matching TRBD2. The germline V gene has CDR1 SGHRS and CDR2 YFSETQ. V lost 3 bases and J lost 4; bases outside the gene matches: 16. CDR3 length equals 18 residues. In nucleotides, the CDR3 is TGCGCCAGCAGCTGGCCCCGGGAGGACCTGAACTATTACAATGAGCAGTTCTTC. Translating gives CASSWPREDLNYYNEQFF.